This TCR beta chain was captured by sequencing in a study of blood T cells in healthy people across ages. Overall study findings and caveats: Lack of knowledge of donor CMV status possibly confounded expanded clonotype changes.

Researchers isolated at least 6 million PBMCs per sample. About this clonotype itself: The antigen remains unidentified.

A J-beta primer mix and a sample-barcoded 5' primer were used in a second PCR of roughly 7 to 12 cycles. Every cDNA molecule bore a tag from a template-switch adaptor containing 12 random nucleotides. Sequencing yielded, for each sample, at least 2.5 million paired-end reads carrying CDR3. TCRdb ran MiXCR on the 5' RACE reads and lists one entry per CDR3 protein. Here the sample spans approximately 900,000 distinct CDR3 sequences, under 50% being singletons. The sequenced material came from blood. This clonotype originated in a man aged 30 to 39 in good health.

CDR3 sequence reads: CASSQETHSSTDTQYF. The CDR3 nucleotides read TGTGCCAGCAGCCAAGAAACGCACTCTAGCACAGATACGCAGTATTTT. The chain joins TRBV4-2 to TRBJ2-3, with D uncertain. Trimming took off 0 bases at V and 0 bases at J, with 10 bases between the two ends. From germline, CDR1 is LGHNA and CDR2 YNFKEQ. This CDR3 has 16 residues.